These 15 T cell receptor beta chains were sequenced from one sample in a study of human T cells and chemical hapten exposure (dated by TCRdb to about 2021). Library method: RACE. Sequenced using a NextSeq 500. Clones were called with MiXCR by TCRdb after fastp trimmed the public reads at Q25, and only in-frame beta chains were retained. A single entry per CDR3 protein holds the most common genes and DNA from its merged rows. The sample table records 70,000 to 95,000 distinct CDR3 sequences; 8.6% of these occur just once. The ten biggest clones cover 1.5% to 2% of the sample. The sample's time point label is to be understood as: healthy volunteer bleed at 6 weeks. Total RNA was extracted from unfractionated whole blood that had been collected in Tempus Blood RNA tubes. The sequencing input was whole blood. The source is a female donor in good health. Some clones in this sample may be carry-over from other donors' samples.

This clonotype appeared a few times. This chain joins TRBV29-1 and TRBJ2-3, with D possibly being TRBD1 (5 bases). Trimming removed 0 bases from V and 3 bases from J, with 16 bases in between. Germline values: CDR1 SQVTM, CDR2 ANQGSEA. The CDR3 covers 16 residues. The CDR3 DNA is TGCAGCGTTGAAGATCGGAGCAGGGTTCCGACAGATACGCAGTATTTT. Its protein is CSVEDRSRVPTDTQYF.

V is TRBV20-1 and J is TRBJ1-6; D remains unclear. The germline V gene encodes CDR1 DFQATT and CDR2 SNEGSKA (reference sequence). This CDR3 contains 13 residues. With 3 bases removed from V and 4 bases from J, the gap between germline ends came to 7 bases. The CDR3 region has the DNA TGCAGTGCTAGTGCAGAGTATAATTCACCCCTCCACTTT. Its protein product is CSASAEYNSPLHF.

This chain links TRBV11-2 with TRBJ2-3; D gene uncertain. Between the trimmed V and J ends, which lost 4 bases and 6 bases, there was a span of 20 bases. The V gene's germline CDR1 is SGHAT and CDR2 FQNNGV. The CDR3 runs to 16 residues. CDR3 residues: CASSWPPGPVRDTQYF. In DNA form, the CDR3 reads TGTGCCAGCAGCTGGCCCCCGGGCCCAGTGAGGGATACGCAGTATTTT.

The V gene is TRBV7-7, the J gene TRBJ2-2; 11 nucleotides line up with TRBD2. This CDR3 contains 17 residues. Germline V gives CDR1 SSHAT, CDR2 FNYEAQ (reference sequence). The V gene end was trimmed by 5 bases and the J gene end by 0 bases; junction bases not matched to a gene: 5. The CDR3 nucleotides read TGTGCCAGCAGCCCGGGACTAGCGGAAACGAACACCGGGGAGCTGTTTTTT. This translates into CASSPGLAETNTGELFF.

The chain employs TRBV12-3 or TRBV12-4 and TRBJ2-3; TRBD1 or TRBD2 may be the D gene (5 bases each). The CDR3 sequence is 18 residues long. V was cut by 5 bases and J by 3 bases, with 24 bases left in between. The CDR3 region has the DNA TGTGCCAGCAGTCTGGGGGTTCTAGCACAAAGCCTAACAGATACGCAGTATTTT. It is translated as CASSLGVLAQSLTDTQYF.

This clonotype was found a few times. CDR3 sequence: CASSQDPGAGVFTEAFF. CDR3 nucleotides: TGTGCCAGCAGCCAAGATCCGGGGGCCGGGGTGTTTACTGAAGCTTTCTTT. The genes are TRBV3-1 and TRBJ1-1; D perhaps matches TRBD1 (6 bases). CDR3 length: 17 amino acids. CDR1 LGHDT and CDR2 YNNKEL come from the germline V gene (reference sequence). Trimming took off 0 bases at V and 5 bases at J, with 19 bases between the two ends.

This clonotype was seen at least ten times. The chain couples TRBV27 to TRBJ1-4; 7 bases map to TRBD1. Trimming took 6 bases from V and 4 from J; bases not matched to a gene: 14. Germline V gene sequence: CDR1 MNHEY, CDR2 SMNVEV (reference sequence). The CDR3 has 17 residues. For the CDR3, the DNA is TGTGCCAGCAGGGTGCGTTCAGGGGGGACCTTTAATGAAAAACTGTTTTTT. This encodes CASRVRSGGTFNEKLFF. The variable domain in full, with the rest retrieved from reference TRBV27 and TRBJ1-4, is EAQVTQNPRYLITVTGKKLTVTCSQNMNHEYMSWYRQDPGLGLRQIYYSMNVEVTDKGDVPEGYKVSRKEKRNFPLILESPSPNQTSLYFCASRVRSGGTFNEKLFFGSGTQLSVL.

This clonotype showed up many times. CDR3 residues: CASSLEGARDNSPLHF. CDR3 nucleotides: TGTGCCAGCAGTTTAGAGGGGGCGCGCGATAATTCACCCCTCCACTTT. The rearrangement links TRBV12-3 or TRBV12-4 to TRBJ1-6; 7 bases map to TRBD1. The CDR3 runs 16 residues. The V and J ends lost 1 base and 5 bases, in that order; junction bases with no gene match: 5.

The table lists this clonotype with a few counts. The V gene is TRBV28, the J gene TRBJ2-3; D is possibly TRBD1 or TRBD2 (5 bases each). Germline V gene sequence: CDR1 MDHEN, CDR2 SYDVKM. CDR3 length equals 13 residues. V lost 10 bases, J lost 0 bases, and 11 bases lay in between. The CDR3 loop reads CATSGPSTDTQYF. Written as DNA, the CDR3 is TGTGCCACTTCGGGACCTAGCACAGATACGCAGTATTTT.

This clonotype was seen at least ten times. The genes are TRBV27 and TRBJ2-3; 10 nucleotides align to TRBD1. The CDR3 extends over 16 amino acids. The germline V gene has CDR1 MNHEY and CDR2 SMNVEV (reference sequence). V gave up 6 bases and J gave up 5 bases; unmatched junction bases: 11. The CDR3 nucleotides read TGTGCCAGCAGAGAGAGGCTGGGACAGGGGCGAGATACGCAGTATTTT. Amino acid sequence: CASRERLGQGRDTQYF.

This clonotype showed up many times. The gene calls are TRBV6-4 and TRBJ2-1; 11 nucleotides align to TRBD2. This CDR3 spans 14 amino acids. V shed 7 bases and J 9 bases; nucleotides not matched to a gene: 8. From germline, CDR1 is MRHNA and CDR2 SNTAGT. CDR3 residues: CASKLAGGTGEQFF. DNA for the CDR3: TGTGCCAGCAAGCTAGCGGGGGGCACTGGTGAGCAGTTCTTC.

V gene TRBV2 combines with J gene TRBJ1-5; TRBD1 agrees at 9 bases. This CDR3 contains 14 residues. Germline assignment: CDR1 SNHLY and CDR2 FYNNEI. The V and J ends lost 6 bases and 6 bases, in that order; junction bases with no gene match: 6. This CDR3 is CASSVGQGRQPQHF. The CDR3 DNA reads TGTGCCAGCAGCGTCGGACAGGGGCGTCAGCCCCAGCATTTT.

This clonotype showed up many times. The V gene is TRBV6-5, the J gene TRBJ2-2; unclear D gene. This CDR3 comprises 13 residues. Germline CDR1 and CDR2: MNHEY and SVGAGI. Trimming cost V 0 bases and J 5 bases, with 4 bases left between them. The DNA of the CDR3 is TGTGCCAGCAGTTACTCGGTAACCGGGGAGCTGTTTTTT. Its translation is CASSYSVTGELFF.

This clonotype was detected many times. The chain combines TRBV15 with TRBJ2-7, with 9 bases lining up with TRBD1. V dropped 1 base and J dropped 7; count of bases not matched to a gene: 8. The CDR3 spans 15 residues. Germline loops: CDR1 LNHNV, CDR2 YYDKDF (reference sequence). CDR3: CATSRGTGVLEEQYF. CDR3 DNA: TGTGCCACCAGCAGAGGGACAGGGGTCCTGGAAGAGCAGTACTTC.

The sample holds a few counts of this clonotype. This sequence joins TRBV27 and TRBJ1-6, with a tentative D call TRBD1 (6 bases). CDR3 length: 15 amino acids. Trimming left V 3 bases short and J 6 bases short, with 12 bases between. CDR1 is MNHEY, CDR2 SMNVEV, per germline (reference sequence). The CDR3 sequence: CASSLSRGRNSPLHF. The CDR3 DNA reads as TGTGCCAGCAGTTTGAGCAGGGGCCGTAATTCACCCCTCCACTTT.